Following are 27 T cell receptor beta chains from one sample sequenced in a study of T-cell memory formation after mild COVID-19. TCRdb recomputed calls from the 5' RACE reads with MiXCR, one row per CDR3 protein. The sample includes about 88,000 distinct CDR3 sequences, around a quarter of them seen just once. Sequences were obtained from PBMCs or a T cell subset sorted from them (not recorded which). Receptor source: a man aged 18 to 30 who had mild COVID-19 (a few samples of this study predate the infection). Cell type and time point are not known.

The chain links TRBV12-3 or TRBV12-4 to TRBJ2-5, with TRBD2 identical over 8 bases. V gave up 8 bases and J gave up 4 bases; unmatched junction bases: 12. The CDR3 has 15 amino acids. CDR3: CASFEGLGTPETQYF. The CDR3 region has the DNA TGTGCCAGCTTCGAGGGACTAGGGACGCCAGAGACCCAGTACTTC.

The rearrangement joins TRBV6-2 or TRBV6-3 to TRBJ1-2; D is possibly TRBD1 (5 bases). This CDR3 spans 13 amino acids. Germline CDR1 and CDR2: MNHEY and SVGEGT. Trimming shortened V by 6 bases and J by 5 bases, and 13 bases separated the two germline ends. CDR3 nucleotides: TGTGCCAGCAGCCCTGGGGACCTTTATGGCTACACCTTC. It translates to CASSPGDLYGYTF.

The chain uses TRBV7-3 and TRBJ2-1; 10 nucleotides align to TRBD2. Germline CDR1 is SGHTA and CDR2 is FQGTGA. V lost 3 bases, J lost 5 bases, and 4 bases stayed unmatched. The CDR3 spans 15 residues. In DNA, the CDR3 is TGTGCCAGCAGCTTCACTAGCGGGGTCCACAATGAGCAGTTCTTC. The encoded protein is CASSFTSGVHNEQFF. Drawing the rest from reference TRBV7-3 and TRBJ2-1, the complete variable domain is GAGVSQTPSNKVTEKGKYVELRCDPISGHTALYWYRQSLGQGPEFLIYFQGTGAADDSGLPNDRFFAVRPEGSVSTLKIQRTERGDSAVYLCASSFTSGVHNEQFFGPGTRLTVL.

The chain combines TRBV20-1 with TRBJ1-1, with a tentative D call TRBD1 (5 bases). CDR1 and CDR2 (germline): DFQATT, SNEGSKA (reference sequence). V was pared by 6 bases and J by 6 bases, with 14 bases between. The CDR3 sequence is 12 residues long. CDR3 sequence reads: CSARVRDAEAFF. As DNA, the CDR3 is TGCAGTGCCAGGGTGAGGGACGCTGAAGCTTTCTTT.

The chain couples TRBV7-2 to TRBJ1-2; D not certain. The CDR3 covers 13 residues. V dropped 1 base and J dropped 7 bases, with 10 bases sitting between them. In germline, CDR1 is SGHTA, CDR2 FQGNSA. CDR3 coding DNA: TGTGCCAGCAGCTTAGATGACTTGGGTGGCTACACCTTC. Its translation is CASSLDDLGGYTF.

V gene TRBV18 combines with J gene TRBJ1-6; D unresolved. There are 17 residues in the CDR3. CDR1 KGHSH and CDR2 LQKENI come from the germline V gene. V was shortened by 3 bases and J by 0 bases, with 12 bases between the two germline ends. The CDR3 bases are TGTGCCAGCTCACCGAGATCCTTGACCTCCTATAATTCACCCCTCCACTTT. Its translation: CASSPRSLTSYNSPLHF.

The gene calls are TRBV5-1 and TRBJ1-2; D is unresolved. Germline V gives CDR1 SGHRS, CDR2 YFSETQ. The CDR3 extends over 12 amino acids. The V end was cut by 2 bases, the J end by 2 bases, with 4 bases between. This CDR3 is CASSLENYGYTF. Here the CDR3 DNA reads TGCGCCAGCAGCTTAGAGAACTATGGCTACACCTTC. Filled out from reference TRBV5-1 and TRBJ1-2, the complete variable domain reads KAGVTQTPRYLIKTRGQQVTLSCSPISGHRSVSWYQQTPGQGLQFLFEYFSETQRNKGNFPGRFSGRQFSNSRSEMNVSTLELGDSALYLCASSLENYGYTFGSGTRLTVV.

This chain uses TRBV5-1 with TRBJ2-2; no reliable D call. The CDR3 runs to 15 residues. V was cut by 1 base and J by 0 bases, with 7 bases left in between. Germline V gene sequence: CDR1 SGHRS, CDR2 YFSETQ. The CDR3 DNA follows: TGCGCCAGCAGCTTGTACAGACCGAACACCGGGGAGCTGTTTTTT. This codes for CASSLYRPNTGELFF.

This clonotype was observed a few times. The chain recombines TRBV6-4 with TRBJ2-3; TRBD2 aligns across 9 bases. CDR3 length: 17 residues. With 7 bases clipped from V and 6 bases from J, the junction kept 17 bases outside the gene matches. Germline CDR1 reads MRHNA; CDR2 reads SNTAGT. CDR3 DNA sequence: TGTGCCAGCAATGTCGTGAAGCGGGGGGTCCAGACGGATACGCAGTATTTT. Protein product: CASNVVKRGVQTDTQYF.

As regards this clonotype: Mismatch with germline at one junction end may stem from a read error. The rearrangement joins TRBV7-7 to TRBJ2-3, with D tentatively TRBD2 (5 bases). The CDR3 consists of 15 residues. The germline V gene has CDR1 SSHAT and CDR2 FNYEAQ (reference sequence). The CDR3: CASSPITIWEDTQYF. Here the CDR3 DNA reads TGTGCTAGCAGCCCTATTACTATTTGGGAGGATACGCAGTATTTT. Using reference TRBV7-7 and TRBJ2-3 for the parts outside the CDR3, the full variable domain is GAGVSQSPRYKVTKRGQDVTLRCDPISSHATLYWYQQALGQGPEFLTYFNYEAQPDKSGLPSDRFSAERPEGSISTLTIQRTEQRDSAMYRCASSPITIWEDTQYFGPGTRLTVL.

The rearrangement links TRBV5-6 to TRBJ2-4, with D possibly TRBD1 on 5 matching bases. Deletions cut 0 bases from V and 8 bases from J, with 15 bases between. Germline V gives CDR1 SGHDT, CDR2 YYEEEE. The CDR3 contains 15 residues. CDR3 in DNA: TGTGCCAGCAGCTTGGAGGGCAGGGTTTCGGACATTCAGTACTTC. It codes for CASSLEGRVSDIQYF.

The genes are TRBV11-1 and TRBJ2-1; TRBD2 matches at 7 bases. This CDR3 is built from 16 residues. Trimming at V came to 5 bases and at J to 1 base, leaving 8 bases not matched to a gene. Germline lookup yields CDR1 SGHAT and CDR2 FQDESV (reference sequence). CDR3 amino acids: CASSPLAAASYNEQFF. The CDR3 coding sequence is TGTGCCAGCAGCCCGCTAGCGGCCGCTTCCTACAATGAGCAGTTCTTC.

The rearrangement joins TRBV11-2 to TRBJ2-7, with D unresolved. CDR1 SGHAT and CDR2 FQNNGV come from the germline V gene. V dropped 5 bases and J dropped 5 bases, with 10 bases sitting between them. CDR3 length: 12 amino acids. The CDR3 DNA sequence: TGTGCCAGCAGCGCCTTGTGGAACGAGCAGTACTTC. It translates to CASSALWNEQYF.

The V and J genes are TRBV18 and TRBJ2-7; D gene unclear. This CDR3 spans 15 amino acids. Trimming removed 3 bases from V and 2 bases from J, with 14 bases in between. Germline V gives CDR1 KGHSH, CDR2 LQKENI. CDR3 amino acids: CASSPLAQRTYEQYF. The CDR3 DNA sequence: TGTGCCAGCTCACCTCTGGCTCAAAGGACCTACGAGCAGTACTTC.

The chain links TRBV9 to TRBJ2-3; 9 bases map to TRBD1. In germline, CDR1 is SGDLS, CDR2 YYNGEE. The CDR3 loop spans 15 amino acids. Trimming took 4 bases from V and 0 from J; bases not matched to a gene: 3. CDR3 amino acids: CASSIQGASTDTQYF. Written as DNA, the CDR3 is TGTGCCAGCAGCATACAGGGGGCCAGCACAGATACGCAGTATTTT.

V gene TRBV7-9 combines with J gene TRBJ2-1; 9 bases line up with TRBD1. Germline values: CDR1 SEHNR, CDR2 FQNEAQ (reference sequence). V lost 2 bases and J lost 9; bases outside the gene matches: 8. The CDR3 totals 15 residues. CDR3 protein: CASSLLGTGLAEQFF. Here the CDR3 DNA reads TGTGCCAGCAGCTTATTGGGGACAGGGCTCGCTGAGCAGTTCTTC.

The rearrangement joins TRBV5-1 to TRBJ1-5; the D is unclear. Germline V gene sequence: CDR1 SGHRS, CDR2 YFSETQ. Trimming shortened V by 1 base and J by 1 base, and 9 bases separated the two germline ends. CDR3 length: 15 residues. CDR3 protein: CASSLRGRSNQPQHF. Written as DNA, the CDR3 is TGCGCCAGCAGCTTGCGAGGCCGGAGCAATCAGCCCCAGCATTTT. Drawing the rest from reference TRBV5-1 and TRBJ1-5, the complete variable domain is KAGVTQTPRYLIKTRGQQVTLSCSPISGHRSVSWYQQTPGQGLQFLFEYFSETQRNKGNFPGRFSGRQFSNSRSEMNVSTLELGDSALYLCASSLRGRSNQPQHFGDGTRLSIL.

This clonotype has a handful of counts. This chain connects TRBV27 to TRBJ1-5, with 9 bases identical to TRBD1. In germline, CDR1 is MNHEY, CDR2 SMNVEV (reference sequence). The CDR3 has 14 residues. V trimming: 5 bases; J trimming: 9 bases; junction bases outside the gene matches: 8. The CDR3 region is CASSTTGGLLPQHF. For the CDR3, the DNA is TGTGCCAGCAGTACCACAGGGGGCTTGCTGCCCCAGCATTTT.

V gene TRBV6-6 combines with J gene TRBJ2-3, with 10 positions matching TRBD2. The V segment lost 2 bases and the J segment 5 bases; nucleotides outside the gene matches: 1. CDR1 and CDR2 from the germline V gene are MNHNY and SVGAGI (reference sequence). This CDR3 is built from 14 residues. CDR3 DNA: TGTGCCAGCAGTTACGTAGCGGGGGGAGATACGCAGTATTTT. The encoded protein is CASSYVAGGDTQYF.

The chain uses TRBV6-5 and TRBJ2-5, with TRBD2 matching 8 bases. Looked up from germline, CDR1 is MNHEY and CDR2 is SVGAGI. The CDR3 covers 13 residues. After removal of 10 bases from V and 3 bases from J, the junction contained 7 bases not matched to a gene. The CDR3, as DNA: TGTGCCACCTCGGATAGCGGGGAAGAGACCCAGTACTTC. It encodes CATSDSGEETQYF.

In this sample, this clonotype turned up a few times. The rearrangement uses TRBV20-1 and TRBJ1-1; possible D gene TRBD1, 5 bases. The V and J ends lost 1 base and 1 base respectively, with 10 bases between them. The CDR3 is 14 residues long. CDR1 and CDR2 (germline): DFQATT, SNEGSKA (reference sequence). The CDR3 loop is CSARVGLTNTEAFF. The CDR3 nucleotides are TGCAGTGCTAGAGTGGGACTTACGAACACTGAAGCTTTCTTT.

The chain has TRBV2 and TRBJ2-2, with TRBD1 matching 7 bases. This CDR3 comprises 15 residues. V gave up 7 bases and J gave up 0 bases; unmatched junction bases: 5. CDR1 and CDR2 from the germline V gene are SNHLY and FYNNEI. CDR3 DNA: TGTGCCAGCAACCGGGACAGCGCGAACACCGGGGAGCTGTTTTTT. Translation: CASNRDSANTGELFF. Combining the CDR3 with reference TRBV2 and TRBJ2-2 gives the whole variable domain EPEVTQTPSHQVTQMGQEVILRCVPISNHLYFYWYRQILGQKVEFLVSFYNNEISEKSEIFDDQFSVERPDGSNFTLKIRSTKLEDSAMYFCASNRDSANTGELFFGEGSRLTVL.

This clonotype has just a few counts. The genes are TRBV6-6 and TRBJ2-1, with unresolved D. CDR1 is MNHNY, CDR2 SVGAGI, per germline (reference sequence). With 6 bases removed from V and 3 bases from J, the gap between germline ends came to 15 bases. This CDR3 contains 15 residues. The CDR3: CASSPGSPGYNEQFF. The CDR3 DNA reads as TGTGCCAGCAGCCCTGGAAGTCCCGGCTACAATGAGCAGTTCTTC.

This clonotype was counted between two and nine times. The chain recombines TRBV4-3 with TRBJ2-7; D might be TRBD1 or TRBD2, each matching 7 bases. The CDR3 runs 16 residues. The V end lost 3 bases, the J end lost 4 bases, and 19 bases lay between the germline ends. Germline CDR1 and CDR2: LGHNA and YSLEER. CDR3 sequence: CASSQTDREGFYEQYF. The CDR3 region has the DNA TGCGCCAGCAGCCAGACAGACAGGGAGGGATTTTACGAGCAGTACTTC.

The chain joins TRBV2 to TRBJ2-1; no definite D call. V dropped 6 bases and J dropped 6 bases, with 9 bases sitting between them. CDR1 and CDR2 (germline): SNHLY, FYNNEI. The CDR3 has 12 residues. CDR3 sequence (DNA): TGTGCCAGCAGGAAGATCTCCAATGAGCAGTTCTTC. Its protein is CASRKISNEQFF.

This clonotype was recorded a few times. The chain has TRBV5-5 and TRBJ2-7; D tentatively reads TRBD1 or TRBD2 (6 bases each). CDR3 size: 15 residues. From germline, CDR1 is SGHKS and CDR2 YYEKEE (reference sequence). The V and J ends lost 4 bases and 7 bases respectively, with 21 bases between them. In DNA, the CDR3 is TGTGCCAGCAGCCCTAGCGCAGGGGCGCTTAGAGAGCAGTACTTC. Translation gives CASSPSAGALREQYF.

This clonotype was seen a handful of times. The CDR3 DNA reads TGTGCCAGCAGCGCGGAGCAACAGGGAAGAGGCAATGAGCAGTTCTTC. Its protein is CASSAEQQGRGNEQFF. The chain couples TRBV9 to TRBJ2-1; D possibly corresponds to TRBD1 (6 bases). Deletions cut 3 bases from V and 6 bases from J, with 19 bases between. Germline CDR1 reads SGDLS; CDR2 reads YYNGEE. This CDR3 has 16 residues. Together with reference TRBV9 and TRBJ2-1, the CDR3 gives the full variable domain: DSGVTQTPKHLITATGQRVTLRCSPRSGDLSVYWYQQSLDQGLQFLIQYYNGEERAKGNILERFSAQQFPDLHSELNLSSLELGDSALYFCASSAEQQGRGNEQFFGPGTRLTVL.